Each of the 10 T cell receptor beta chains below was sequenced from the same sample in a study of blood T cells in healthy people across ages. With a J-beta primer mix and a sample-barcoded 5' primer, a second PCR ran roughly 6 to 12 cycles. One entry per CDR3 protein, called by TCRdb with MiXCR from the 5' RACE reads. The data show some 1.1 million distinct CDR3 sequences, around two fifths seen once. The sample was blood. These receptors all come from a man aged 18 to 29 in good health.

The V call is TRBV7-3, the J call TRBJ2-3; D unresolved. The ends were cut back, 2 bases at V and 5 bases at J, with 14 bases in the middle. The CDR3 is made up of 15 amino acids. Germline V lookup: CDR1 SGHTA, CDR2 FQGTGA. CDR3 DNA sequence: TGTGCCAGCAGCTTAGGGATAGGGTCGGAAGATACGCAGTATTTT. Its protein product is CASSLGIGSEDTQYF.

The CDR3: CASSRGPPFYEQYF. CDR3 coding DNA: TGTGCCAGCAGCCGAGGGCCCCCCTTTTACGAGCAGTACTTC. The V call is TRBV27, the J call TRBJ2-7, with a possible D match to TRBD2 (5 bases). CDR1 MNHEY and CDR2 SMNVEV come from the germline V gene (reference sequence). V lost 6 bases and J lost 4, with 16 bases in between. The CDR3 is 14 residues long.

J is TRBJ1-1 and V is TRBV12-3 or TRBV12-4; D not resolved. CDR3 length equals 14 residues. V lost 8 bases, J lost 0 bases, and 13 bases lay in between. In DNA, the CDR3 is TGTGCCAGCCGCGCCGGGCACATGAACACTGAAGCTTTCTTT. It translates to CASRAGHMNTEAFF.

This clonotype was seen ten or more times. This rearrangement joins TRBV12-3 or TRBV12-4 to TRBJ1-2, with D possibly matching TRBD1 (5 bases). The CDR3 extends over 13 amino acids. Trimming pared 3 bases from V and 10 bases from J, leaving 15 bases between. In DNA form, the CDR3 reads TGTGCCAGCAGTTTTAAAAGGGTACAGGACTACACCTTC. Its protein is CASSFKRVQDYTF.

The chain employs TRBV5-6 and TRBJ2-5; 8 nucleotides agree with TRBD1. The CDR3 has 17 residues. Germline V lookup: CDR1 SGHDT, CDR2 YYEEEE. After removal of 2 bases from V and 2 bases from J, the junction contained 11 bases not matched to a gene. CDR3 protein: CASSLDVTGTGQETQYF. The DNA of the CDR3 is TGTGCCAGCAGCTTAGACGTCACGGGGACAGGTCAAGAGACCCAGTACTTC.

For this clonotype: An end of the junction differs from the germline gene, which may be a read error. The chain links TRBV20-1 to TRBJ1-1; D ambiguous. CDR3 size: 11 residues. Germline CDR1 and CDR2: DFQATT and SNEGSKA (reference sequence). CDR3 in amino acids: CAPRRDTEAFF. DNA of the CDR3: TGTGCTCCAAGGAGGGACACTGAAGCTTTCTTT.

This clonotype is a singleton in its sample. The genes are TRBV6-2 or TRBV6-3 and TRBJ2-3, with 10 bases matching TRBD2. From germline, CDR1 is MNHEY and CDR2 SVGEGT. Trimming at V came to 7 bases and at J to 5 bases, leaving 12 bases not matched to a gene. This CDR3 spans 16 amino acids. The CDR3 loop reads CASTDKRTSGGDTQYF. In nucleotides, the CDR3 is TGTGCCAGCACCGATAAAAGGACTAGCGGAGGAGATACGCAGTATTTT.

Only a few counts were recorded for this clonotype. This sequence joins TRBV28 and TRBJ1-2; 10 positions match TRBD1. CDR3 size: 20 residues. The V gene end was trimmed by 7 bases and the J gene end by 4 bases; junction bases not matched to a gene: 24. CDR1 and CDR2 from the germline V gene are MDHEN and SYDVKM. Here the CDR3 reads CASKSYRIRWPGQGIYGYTF. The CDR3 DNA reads TGTGCCAGCAAAAGTTATCGAATTCGGTGGCCGGGACAGGGGATCTATGGCTACACCTTC.

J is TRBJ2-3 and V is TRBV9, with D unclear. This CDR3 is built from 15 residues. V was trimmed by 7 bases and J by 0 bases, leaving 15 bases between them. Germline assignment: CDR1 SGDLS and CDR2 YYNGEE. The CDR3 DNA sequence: TGTGCCAGCTCCCGTAGCAGGAGTAGCACAGATACGCAGTATTTT. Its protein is CASSRSRSSTDTQYF.

Here the CDR3 DNA reads TGTGCCAGCAGTAGGAGGGGGCAAGATACGCAGTATTTT. Its translation is CASSRRGQDTQYF. The rearrangement uses TRBV27 and TRBJ2-3, with D tentatively TRBD1 (7 bases). Germline values: CDR1 MNHEY, CDR2 SMNVEV (reference sequence). The CDR3 is 13 residues long. V was cut by 5 bases and J by 5 bases, with 11 bases left in between.